Presented here are 23 T cell receptor beta chains from one specimen sequenced in a study of blood T cell repertoires in COVID-19. Sequencing used immunoSEQ multiplex PCR; TCRdb keeps in-frame clones, though not all of them. The sample lists more than 300,000 clones, around 87% occurring once. Sequencing was carried out using PBMCs or T cells enriched from blood (not recorded which). These receptors originate from a man in his forties in a cohort exposed to, infected with or recovered from COVID-19 (not recorded which).

The V gene is TRBV30, the J gene TRBJ2-3; 10 nucleotides line up with TRBD2. J lost 5 bases, V lost 2 bases, and 7 bases had no gene match. Germline assignment: CDR1 GTSNPN and CDR2 SVGIG (reference sequence). The CDR3 has 15 amino acids. CDR3 amino acids: CAWSLSGRAVDTQYF. In DNA, the CDR3 is TGTGCCTGGAGTCTGAGCGGGAGGGCCGTAGATACGCAGTATTTT. Combining the CDR3 with reference TRBV30 and TRBJ2-3 gives the whole variable domain SQTIHQWPATLVQPVGSPLSLECTVEGTSNPNLYWYRQAAGRGLQLLFYSVGIGQISSEVPQNLSASRPQDRQFILSSKKLLLSDSGFYLCAWSLSGRAVDTQYFGPGTRLTVL.

The CDR3 coding sequence is TGTGCCAGCAGCCAAGGACAGGGGGTTCGTGGCTACACCTTC. Amino acids: CASSQGQGVRGYTF. The chain combines TRBV3-1 (or the pseudogene TRBV3-2) with TRBJ1-2; 9 bases are a match to TRBD1. This CDR3 region has 14 residues. The V gene's germline CDR1 is LGHDT and CDR2 YNNKEL (reference sequence). Trimming removed 1 base from V and 7 bases from J; junction bases left unmatched: 4.

The CDR3: CASSFAGGGSFTDTQYF. The CDR3 nucleotides read TGTGCCAGCTCATTCGCGGGGGGCGGAAGCTTCACAGATACGCAGTATTTT. The chain combines TRBV18 with TRBJ2-3; 8 nucleotides align to TRBD2. Germline CDR1 reads KGHSH; CDR2 reads LQKENI. J lost 2 bases, V lost 5 bases, and 12 bases had no gene match. The CDR3 length is 17 residues.

The rearrangement uses TRBV7-9 and TRBJ2-5, with TRBD2 matching over 9 bases. This CDR3 has 16 residues. Germline CDR1 SEHNR, CDR2 FQNEAQ (reference sequence). V lost 4 bases, J lost 4 bases, and 10 bases stayed unmatched. CDR3 protein: CASSSPLAGVGETQYF. CDR3 bases: TGTGCCAGCAGCTCCCCGTTAGCGGGAGTTGGAGAGACCCAGTACTTC. The variable domain in full, completed from reference TRBV7-9 and TRBJ2-5, reads DTGVSQNPRHKITKRGQNVTFRCDPISEHNRLYWYRQTLGQGPEFLTYFQNEAQLEKSRLLSDRFSAERPKGSFSTLEIQRTEQGDSAMYLCASSSPLAGVGETQYFGPGTRLLVL.

The chain carries TRBV24-1 and TRBJ1-1; maybe TRBD1 (5 bases). Germline V lookup: CDR1 KGHDR, CDR2 SFDVKD. V lost 3 bases and J lost 8, with 6 bases in between. CDR3 length: 11 amino acids. The CDR3, as DNA: TGTGCCACCAGTGATCGGACAGAAGCTTTCTTT. Its translation is CATSDRTEAFF.

The chain carries TRBV28 and TRBJ1-4; TRBD1 aligns across 9 bases. With V trimmed by 6 bases and J by 7 bases, 12 bases remained unmatched. CDR3 length equals 16 residues. CDR1 is MDHEN, CDR2 SYDVKM, per germline. DNA of the CDR3: TGTGCCAGCAGGCTCGGGAGGGACAGGGATGGTGAAAAACTGTTTTTT. Translating it yields CASRLGRDRDGEKLFF.

This chain uses TRBV2 with TRBJ2-2; possible D gene TRBD2, 7 bases. The CDR3 totals 15 residues. CDR1 and CDR2 from the germline V gene are SNHLY and FYNNEI. Between the trimmed V and J ends, which lost 7 bases and 9 bases, there was a span of 21 bases. This CDR3 is CASTEGGERFRELFF. The CDR3 region has the DNA TGTGCCAGCACCGAAGGGGGGGAGCGGTTTAGGGAGCTGTTTTTT.

The chain links TRBV2 to TRBJ2-3, with D possibly TRBD2 on 6 matching bases. The germline CDR1 and CDR2 sequences are SNHLY and FYNNEI. The CDR3 covers 13 residues. Trimming cost V 5 bases and J 4 bases, with 10 bases left between them. CDR3 DNA: TGTGCCAGCAGTACGACTAGTTCAGATACGCAGTATTTT. It is translated as CASSTTSSDTQYF.

A note on this clone: Other DNA sequences in this sample translate to the same CDR3. This chain links TRBV9 with TRBJ2-3; D call uncertain. The CDR3 sequence is 13 residues long. The V gene's germline CDR1 is SGDLS and CDR2 YYNGEE. V was pared by 1 base and J by 2 bases, with 5 bases between. CDR3 DNA sequence: TGTGCCAGCAGCGTAAGCCTCACAGATACGCAGTATTTT. It translates to CASSVSLTDTQYF.

V is TRBV7-9 and J is TRBJ2-7; D unclear. The CDR3 is made up of 12 amino acids. Germline lookup yields CDR1 SEHNR and CDR2 FQNEAQ (reference sequence). The ends were cut back, 4 bases at V and 2 bases at J, with 6 bases in the middle. The CDR3 DNA is TGTGCCAGCAGCTGGAGCACCTACGAGCAGTACTTC. This translates into CASSWSTYEQYF.

The V and J genes are TRBV7-3 and TRBJ1-1; D unclear. The CDR3 length is 13 residues. CDR1 is SGHTA and CDR2 is FQGTGA in the germline V gene. V lost 5 bases, J lost 3 bases, and 10 bases lay in between. In nucleotides, the CDR3 is TGTGCCAGCAGCCCCGTCCTCCACACTGAAGCTTTCTTT. This sequence encodes CASSPVLHTEAFF.

On this clone itself: At one boundary the junction diverges from the germline segment, which might be a read error. J is TRBJ1-1 and V is TRBV28; 10 nucleotides match TRBD1. CDR1 and CDR2 (germline): MDHEN, SYDVKM. The CDR3 is 18 residues long. CDR3 in DNA: TGTGCCAGCAGTCCGCTCAGGACAGGGGGTGGATTGAACGCTGAAGCTTTCTTT. Translated: CASSPLRTGGGLNAEAFF.

This chain links TRBV7-2 with TRBJ1-5; 7 bases map to TRBD1. The germline CDR1 and CDR2 sequences are SGHTA and FQGNSA. CDR3 size: 15 residues. J was trimmed by 5 bases and V by 0 bases; bases with no gene match: 4. The CDR3 sequence is CASSLAAGGHQPQHF. In nucleotides, the CDR3 is TGTGCCAGCAGCTTAGCGGCAGGGGGTCATCAGCCCCAGCATTTT.

V is TRBV19 and J is TRBJ1-1; D is unresolved. From germline, CDR1 is LNHDA and CDR2 SQIVND (reference sequence). V was pared by 5 bases and J by 0 bases, with 10 bases between. The CDR3 has 14 residues. For the CDR3, the DNA is TGTGCCAGTAGTTTTGGCTCACTGAACACTGAAGCTTTCTTT. Encoded protein: CASSFGSLNTEAFF.

The chain uses TRBV19 and TRBJ2-3; 9 positions agree with TRBD2. V dropped 4 bases and J dropped 4; count of bases not matched to a gene: 9. There are 16 residues in the CDR3. Germline values: CDR1 LNHDA, CDR2 SQIVND (reference sequence). This chain's CDR3 is CASSTPSGIVPDTQYF. CDR3 nucleotide sequence: TGTGCCAGTAGTACTCCTAGCGGGATAGTCCCAGATACGCAGTATTTT.

This clone came up a few times. This chain joins TRBV7-2 and TRBJ2-7, with TRBD2 identical over 12 bases. CDR1 is SGHTA and CDR2 is FQGNSA in the germline V gene. The CDR3 has 13 residues. Trimming took 5 bases from V and 7 from J; bases not matched to a gene: 3. The DNA for the CDR3 is TGTGCCAGCAGCCCCGGACTAGCGGGGGAGCAGTACTTC. Translation: CASSPGLAGEQYF.

This chain joins TRBV28 and TRBJ2-7; 9 bases line up with TRBD2. This CDR3 spans 14 amino acids. Germline lookup yields CDR1 MDHEN and CDR2 SYDVKM. The V and J ends lost 6 bases and 4 bases, in that order; junction bases with no gene match: 7. The CDR3 bases are TGTGCCAGCAGCCAGACTAGCGGAGTGTACGAGCAGTACTTC. It translates to CASSQTSGVYEQYF.

The rearrangement uses TRBV3-1 (or the pseudogene TRBV3-2) and TRBJ1-1; a weak D match, TRBD1 (5 bases). Per germline, CDR1 LGHDT and CDR2 YNNKEL (reference sequence). The CDR3 contains 14 residues. Trimming shortened V by 2 bases and J by 5 bases, and 12 bases separated the two germline ends. CDR3: CASSQRGSWTEAFF. The DNA of the CDR3 is TGTGCCAGCAGCCAAAGGGGTTCGTGGACTGAAGCTTTCTTT.

The CDR3 DNA sequence: TGCGCCAGCAGCTTGCATCCTAGCGGGAGCTCCTACGAGCAGTACTTC. It yields the protein CASSLHPSGSSYEQYF. This sequence joins TRBV5-1 and TRBJ2-7, with TRBD2 identical over 10 bases. The germline CDR1 and CDR2 sequences are SGHRS and YFSETQ. This CDR3 contains 16 residues. The trim removed 1 base at V and 0 bases at J, leaving 4 bases unmatched.

V and J are TRBV27 and TRBJ2-7; 7 positions agree with TRBD1. Germline CDR1 and CDR2: MNHEY and SMNVEV (reference sequence). The CDR3 is 11 amino acids. The V and J ends lost 5 bases and 10 bases, in that order; junction bases with no gene match: 5. In nucleotides, the CDR3 is TGTGCCAGCAGTGGCCGGGACAGCCAGTACTTC. The encoded protein is CASSGRDSQYF.

The chain links TRBV7-8 to TRBJ2-5; 12 bases are a match to TRBD2. Germline loops: CDR1 SGHVS, CDR2 FQNEAQ. Trimming cost V 3 bases and J 5 bases; bases outside gene matches: 10. There are 17 residues in the CDR3. The CDR3 region is CASSFFLLAGGGETQYF. The CDR3 DNA reads as TGTGCCAGCAGCTTCTTCCTACTAGCGGGAGGTGGGGAGACCCAGTACTTC.

The chain links TRBV5-1 to TRBJ1-5; a weak D match, TRBD1 (5 bases). Per the germline V gene, CDR1 is SGHRS and CDR2 is YFSETQ. The CDR3 is made up of 15 amino acids. V dropped 4 bases and J dropped 3 bases, with 14 bases sitting between them. CDR3 coding DNA: TGCGCCAGCAGCCCCGATGACAGCCTCAATCAGCCCCAGCATTTT. Its translation is CASSPDDSLNQPQHF.

The chain has TRBV3-1 (or the pseudogene TRBV3-2) and TRBJ2-5, with no clear D. Deletions cut 3 bases from V and 0 bases from J, with 8 bases between. The length of the CDR3 is 14 residues. Per the germline V gene, CDR1 is LGHDT and CDR2 is YNNKEL (reference sequence). CDR3 nucleotide sequence: TGTGCCAGCAGCCAGATGGCCCACCAAGAGACCCAGTACTTC. It specifies CASSQMAHQETQYF.